This TCR beta chain emerged from a study of vaccination effects on CD4 cells after COVID-19. Study findings and constraints: Only 1 of 255 vaccine-induced clones from healthy vaccinees cross-reacted with common cold coronaviruses.

Germline assignment: CDR1 SGHRS and CDR2 YFSETQ. Trimming shortened V by 1 base and J by 4 bases, and 8 bases separated the two germline ends. CDR3 length: 13 residues. Profiling relied on immunoSEQ multiplex PCR, and the TCRdb table lists in-frame clones only, not all of them. The table records about 58,000 clones, roughly 80% of them present only once. On this clone: Its antigen is not identified.

At the end of about ten days of culture, CD4+ T cells were isolated. The V gene is TRBV5-1, the J gene TRBJ1-1; D remains ambiguous. The input for sequencing was CD4+ T cells from PBMCs cultured without peptide, taken before COVID-19 vaccination. The sequence came from a human donor who received a COVID-19 vaccine. The CDR3 DNA follows: TGCGCCAGCAGCTTGAACCTTGCCACTGAAGCTTTCTTT. Translating it yields CASSLNLATEAFF.